This T cell receptor (beta chain) was captured by sequencing in a study of blood T cell repertoires in COVID-19. TCRdb's table, derived via immunoSEQ multiplex PCR, lists solely in-frame clones and lacks some. The sample lists a few hundred thousand clones, roughly 90% occurring once. With 4 bases removed from V and 0 bases from J, the gap between germline ends came to 13 bases. From germline, CDR1 is SGDLS and CDR2 YYNGEE. CDR3 length: 15 residues. The recovered donors of Cohort 3 showed two negative PCRs, clearance, or symptom resolution. Material for sequencing was PBMCs or T cells enriched from blood (not recorded which). The TCR originated in a woman aged 55-69 years who had recovered from COVID-19. This chain uses TRBV9 with TRBJ1-1, with D hard to call. CDR3 in amino acids: CASSKEAAMNTEAFF. The CDR3 DNA sequence: TGTGCCAGCAGCAAAGAGGCAGCCATGAACACTGAAGCTTTCTTT.